This T cell receptor (beta chain) stems from a study of post-analysis software for immune sequencing data (dated by TCRdb to about 2015). Some background on the complete study: Relapsing-remitting, secondary progressive and progressive-relapsing multiple sclerosis were recorded as disease courses, and subtype annotation was lacking for some patients. Patient repertoires were compared against ten to twelve previously published healthy control repertoires from donors aged roughly 6 to 26 years. A subset of samples was prepared in parallel using single-end sample barcoding, then pooled and co-amplified after Illumina adapter ligation. Paper-wide results and their limitations: Patients showed significantly higher frequencies than controls for a handful of TRBV segments, among them TRBV5-6, TRBV5-1 and TRBV20-1. Multiple sclerosis patients had significantly lower normalized Chao1 diversity than controls, a result that suggests substantial peripheral T-cell clonal expansion. Direct clustering with F measure revealed strong co-clustering of samples prepared in the same batch, which led to a batch-effect correction. The control group was slightly older than the multiple sclerosis patient group.

Points on this clonotype: It lacks a known antigen. This clone may be a read error of a much larger clone one base away.

Cut back by 5 bases and 5 bases, the V and J ends lie 11 bases apart. The germline V gene gives CDR1 as KGHDR and CDR2 as SFDVKD. The CDR3 has 13 amino acids, counting the end cysteine and phenylalanine. The DNA shown is the 39-base CDR3, in frame from base 1. TCR beta repertoires were profiled from peripheral blood of about a dozen young patients with multiple sclerosis to demonstrate the VDJtools post-analysis software. The multiple sclerosis patients were children and adolescents ranging in age from about 6 to 17 years. The library was generated by PCR. Sequenced using an Illumina HiSeq 2500. To reduce PCR and sequencing biases, unique molecular identifiers were incorporated into the TCR beta cDNA libraries. Every 1 to 10 million input T cells yielded some 500,000 cDNA molecules, meaning each molecule approximated one T cell. The patient libraries were prepared and sequenced with the same protocol used for the earlier healthy control dataset. Samples belonging to the same batch were prepared together, multiplexed and sequenced on a shared HiSeq lane. Per the source publication's procedure: Raw barcoded reads were processed with MIGEC, and single-read molecular identifier groups were discarded before consensus assembly and CDR3 extraction. Clonotype tables were post-analysed with VDJtools, normalizing diversity by down-sampling all datasets to the smallest sample size. Repertoire overlap clustering matched CDR3 amino acid but not nucleotide sequences to correct batch-related cross-sample contamination. Using fastp trimming at Q25 and MiXCR clonotype assembly, TCRdb reanalyzed the public sequencing data and kept in-frame beta chains. A single entry per CDR3 protein holds the most common genes and DNA from its merged rows. TCRdb's processing, not the authors' own work, is the source of the V and J calls. The sample table shows some 240,000 distinct CDR3 sequences, and 36% are seen once. The ten largest clones capture 4% to 6% of the sample.

The sequence was collected from a girl between 5 and 17 years old with multiple sclerosis. Sequencing was done on a sample of blood. The rearranged segments are TRBV24-1 and TRBJ2-5; the D gene cannot be resolved reliably. CDR3 reads: CATSVGRWETQYF. The DNA sequence follows: TGTGCCACCAGTGTCGGTAGATGGGAGACCCAGTACTTC.